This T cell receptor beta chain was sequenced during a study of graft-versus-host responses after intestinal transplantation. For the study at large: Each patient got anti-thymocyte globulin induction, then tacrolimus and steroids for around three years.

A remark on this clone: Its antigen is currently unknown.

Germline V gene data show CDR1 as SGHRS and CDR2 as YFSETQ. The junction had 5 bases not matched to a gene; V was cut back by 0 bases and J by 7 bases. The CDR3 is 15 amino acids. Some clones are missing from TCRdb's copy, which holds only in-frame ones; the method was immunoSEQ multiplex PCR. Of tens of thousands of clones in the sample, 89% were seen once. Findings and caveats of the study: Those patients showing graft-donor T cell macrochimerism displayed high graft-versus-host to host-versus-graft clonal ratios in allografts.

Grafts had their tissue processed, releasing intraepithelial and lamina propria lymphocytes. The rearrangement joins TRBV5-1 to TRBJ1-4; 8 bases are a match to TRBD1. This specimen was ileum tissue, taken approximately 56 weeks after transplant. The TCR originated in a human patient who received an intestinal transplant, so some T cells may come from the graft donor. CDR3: CASSLALTGVEKLFF. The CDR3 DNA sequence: TGCGCCAGCAGCTTGGCCTTGACAGGGGTTGAAAAACTGTTTTTT.